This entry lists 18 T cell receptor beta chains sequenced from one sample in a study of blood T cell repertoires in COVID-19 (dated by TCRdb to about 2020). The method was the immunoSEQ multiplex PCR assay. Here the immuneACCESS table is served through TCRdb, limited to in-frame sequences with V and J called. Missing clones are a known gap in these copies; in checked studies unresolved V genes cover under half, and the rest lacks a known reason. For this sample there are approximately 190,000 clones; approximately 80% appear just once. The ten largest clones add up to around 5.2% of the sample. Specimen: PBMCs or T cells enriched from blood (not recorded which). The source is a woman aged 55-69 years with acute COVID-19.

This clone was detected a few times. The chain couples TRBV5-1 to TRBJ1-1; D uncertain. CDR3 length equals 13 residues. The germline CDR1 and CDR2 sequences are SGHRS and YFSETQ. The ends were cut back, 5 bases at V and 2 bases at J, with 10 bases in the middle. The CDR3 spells CASSSTANTEAFF. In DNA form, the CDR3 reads TGCGCCAGCAGTTCAACAGCAAACACTGAAGCTTTCTTT. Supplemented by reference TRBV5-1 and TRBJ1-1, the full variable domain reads KAGVTQTPRYLIKTRGQQVTLSCSPISGHRSVSWYQQTPGQGLQFLFEYFSETQRNKGNFPGRFSGRQFSNSRSEMNVSTLELGDSALYLCASSSTANTEAFFGQGTRLTVV.

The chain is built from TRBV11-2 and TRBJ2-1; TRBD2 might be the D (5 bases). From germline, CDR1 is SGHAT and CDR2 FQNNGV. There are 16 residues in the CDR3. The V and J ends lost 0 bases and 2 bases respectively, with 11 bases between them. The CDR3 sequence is CASSLDRGSAYNEQFF. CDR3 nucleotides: TGTGCCAGCAGCTTAGATCGTGGGAGCGCCTACAATGAGCAGTTCTTC.

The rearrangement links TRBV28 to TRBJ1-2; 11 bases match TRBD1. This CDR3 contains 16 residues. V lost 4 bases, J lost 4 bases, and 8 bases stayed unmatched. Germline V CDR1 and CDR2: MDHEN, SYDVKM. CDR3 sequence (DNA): TGTGCCAGCAGTTACTACCGGGACAGGGGGGGCTATGGCTACACCTTC. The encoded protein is CASSYYRDRGGYGYTF.

The CDR3 bases are TGTGCCAGCAGCCCCCGGGACAGGGGTGGCAAAAACATTCAGTACTTC. This codes for CASSPRDRGGKNIQYF. The rearrangement uses TRBV7-9 and TRBJ2-4; TRBD1 matches at 10 bases. The V gene end was trimmed by 5 bases and the J gene end by 3 bases; junction bases not matched to a gene: 7. There are 16 residues in the CDR3. Looked up from germline, CDR1 is SEHNR and CDR2 is FQNEAQ (reference sequence).

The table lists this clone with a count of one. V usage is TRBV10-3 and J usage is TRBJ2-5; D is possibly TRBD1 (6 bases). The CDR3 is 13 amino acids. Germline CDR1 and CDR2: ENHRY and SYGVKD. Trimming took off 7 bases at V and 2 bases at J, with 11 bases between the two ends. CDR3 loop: CAITAGEQETQYF. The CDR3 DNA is TGTGCCATCACCGCAGGGGAACAAGAGACCCAGTACTTC.

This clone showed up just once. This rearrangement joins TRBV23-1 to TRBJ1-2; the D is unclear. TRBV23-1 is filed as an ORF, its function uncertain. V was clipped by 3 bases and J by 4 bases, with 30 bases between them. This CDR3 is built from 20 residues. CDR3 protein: CASSHSRQIPSFRAPYGYTF. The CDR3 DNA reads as TGCGCCAGCAGTCACTCGCGGCAAATCCCGTCCTTCAGAGCACCCTATGGCTACACCTTC.

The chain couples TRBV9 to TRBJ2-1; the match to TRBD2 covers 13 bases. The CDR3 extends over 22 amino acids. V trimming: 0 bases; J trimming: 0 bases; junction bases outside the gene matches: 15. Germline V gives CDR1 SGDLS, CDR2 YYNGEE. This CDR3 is CASSVERSPGTSGTPSYNEQFF. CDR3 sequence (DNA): TGTGCCAGCAGCGTAGAGCGGTCCCCCGGGACTAGCGGGACCCCCTCCTACAATGAGCAGTTCTTC.

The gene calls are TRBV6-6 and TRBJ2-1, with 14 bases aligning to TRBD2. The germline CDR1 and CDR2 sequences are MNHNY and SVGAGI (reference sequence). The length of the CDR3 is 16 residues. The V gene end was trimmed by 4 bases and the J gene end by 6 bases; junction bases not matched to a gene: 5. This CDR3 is CASSSGLAGVFNEQFF. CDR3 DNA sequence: TGTGCCAGCAGTTCGGGACTAGCGGGAGTCTTCAATGAGCAGTTCTTC.

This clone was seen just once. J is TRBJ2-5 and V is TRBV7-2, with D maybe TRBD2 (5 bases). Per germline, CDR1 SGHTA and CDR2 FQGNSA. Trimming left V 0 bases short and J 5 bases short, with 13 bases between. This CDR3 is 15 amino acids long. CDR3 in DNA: TGTGCCAGCAGCTTAGCGGGCCTAGCCGTGGAGACCCAGTACTTC. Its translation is CASSLAGLAVETQYF.

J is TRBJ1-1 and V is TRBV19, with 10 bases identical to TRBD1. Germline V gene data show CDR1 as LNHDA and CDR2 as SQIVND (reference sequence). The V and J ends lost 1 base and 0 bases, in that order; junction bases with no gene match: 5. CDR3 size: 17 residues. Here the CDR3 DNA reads TGTGCCAGTAGTATAGCTGGGACAGGGGAGGTGAACACTGAAGCTTTCTTT. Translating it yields CASSIAGTGEVNTEAFF.

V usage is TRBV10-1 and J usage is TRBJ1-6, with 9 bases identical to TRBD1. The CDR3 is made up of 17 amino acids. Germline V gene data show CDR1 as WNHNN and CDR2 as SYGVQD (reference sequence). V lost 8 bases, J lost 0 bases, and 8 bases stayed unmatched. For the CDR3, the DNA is TGCGCCAGCGGAGGATACAGGGGGCTCTCCTATAATTCACCCCTCCACTTT. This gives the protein CASGGYRGLSYNSPLHF.

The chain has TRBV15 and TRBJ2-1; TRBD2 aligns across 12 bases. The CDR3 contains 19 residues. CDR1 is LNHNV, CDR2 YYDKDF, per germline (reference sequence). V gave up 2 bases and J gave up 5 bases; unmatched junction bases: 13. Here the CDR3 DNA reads TGTGCCACCAGCAGATCAACTTCCGGGACTAGCGGGCGAAACAATGAGCAGTTCTTC. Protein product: CATSRSTSGTSGRNNEQFF. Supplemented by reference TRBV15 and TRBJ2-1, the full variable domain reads DAMVIQNPRYQVTQFGKPVTLSCSQTLNHNVMYWYQQKSSQAPKLLFHYYDKDFNNEADTPDNFQSRRPNTSFCFLDIRSPGLGDTAMYLCATSRSTSGTSGRNNEQFFGPGTRLTVL.

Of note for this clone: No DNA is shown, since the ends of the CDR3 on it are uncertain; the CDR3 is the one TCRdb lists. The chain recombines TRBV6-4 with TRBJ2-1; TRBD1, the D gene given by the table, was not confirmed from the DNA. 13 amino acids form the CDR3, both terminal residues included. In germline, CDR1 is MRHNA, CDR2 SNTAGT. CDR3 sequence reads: CAFGPGDWNEQFF.

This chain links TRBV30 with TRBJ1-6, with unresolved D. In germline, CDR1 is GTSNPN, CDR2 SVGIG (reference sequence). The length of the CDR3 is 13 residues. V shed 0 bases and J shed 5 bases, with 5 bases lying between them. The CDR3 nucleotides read TGTGCCTGGAGTGTACGGGATAATTCACCCCTCCACTTT. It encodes CAWSVRDNSPLHF.

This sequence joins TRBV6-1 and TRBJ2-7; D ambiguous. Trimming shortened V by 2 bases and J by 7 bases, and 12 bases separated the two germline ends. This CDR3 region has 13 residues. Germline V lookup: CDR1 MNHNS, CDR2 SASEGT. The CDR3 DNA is TGTGCCAGCAGTGAATCAGGTCGGAAAGAGCAGTACGTC. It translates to CASSESGRKEQYV.

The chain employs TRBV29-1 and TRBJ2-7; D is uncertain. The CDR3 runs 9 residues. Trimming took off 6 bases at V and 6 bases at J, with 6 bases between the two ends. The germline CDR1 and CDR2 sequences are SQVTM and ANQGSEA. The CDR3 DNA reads TGCAGCGTCGCGTCCGAGCAGTACTTC. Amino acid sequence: CSVASEQYF.

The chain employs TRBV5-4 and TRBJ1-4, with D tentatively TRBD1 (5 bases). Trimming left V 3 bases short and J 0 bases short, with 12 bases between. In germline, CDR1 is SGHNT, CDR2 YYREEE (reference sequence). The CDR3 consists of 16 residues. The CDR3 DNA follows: TGTGCCAGCAGCTCATTAGGGGAAGCAACTAATGAAAAACTGTTTTTT. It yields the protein CASSSLGEATNEKLFF.

In nucleotides, the CDR3 is TGTGCCAGCTCGTCGAGGGGAGGCGCTGAAGCTTTCTTT. The encoded protein is CASSSRGGAEAFF. The chain carries TRBV18 and TRBJ1-1, with D possibly TRBD1 on 5 matching bases. Germline V gives CDR1 KGHSH, CDR2 LQKENI. The CDR3 runs to 13 residues. Trimming took off 6 bases at V and 6 bases at J, with 14 bases between the two ends.